The source of this T cell receptor beta chain is a study of CD8 T cells in Susac syndrome. The wider study: When their blood was taken, the Susac syndrome patients had either not yet had any therapy, were taking corticosteroids, or were taking intravenous immunoglobulin alone.

The CDR3 covers 14 residues. The germline gives CDR1 SGHAT, CDR2 FQNNGV. Trimming cost V 5 bases and J 6 bases, with 17 bases left between them. cDNA came from about 0.5 to 1 ug RNA primed by random hexamers. Coverage of TCR beta CDR3 amplification by immunoSEQ multiplex PCR extended to 54 Vbeta and 13 Jbeta. MiXCR, applied by TCRdb to the immunoSEQ multiplex PCR reads, yields one record per CDR3 protein. The data hold about 130,000 distinct CDR3 sequences, with over 90% observed a single time. What was sequenced was CD8+ T cells from PBMCs. The chain employs TRBV11-2 and TRBJ2-7; the D is unclear. The receptor was derived from a human donor with Susac syndrome. The CDR3 DNA reads TGTGCCAGCAGCCCGGACCCGAACCCCTCCGAGCAGTACTTC. This sequence encodes CASSPDPNPSEQYF.